These T cell receptor beta chains were read from a single sample in a study of shared clonotypes between healthy human individuals. Sequenced by immunoSEQ multiplex PCR; TCRdb stores in-frame clones only, minus some. The data show around 1.9 million clones, with around 93% seen just once and 1.5% to 2% held by the top ten. The source material was naive CD8+ T cells from PBMCs. These receptors came from a man aged 18 to 30 in good health. Some clones in this sample may be carry-over from other donors' samples. CDR3s include the opening cysteine and the closing phenylalanine or tryptophan. The D gene is left open where the match is weak. The size of a clone is reported for some rows only, either as once, few or many, or as a class for expanded clones.

size	D	J	V	DNA	CDR3
.	.	TRBJ2-1	TRBV28	TGTGCCAGCACCGGGGCAGGGTGGGATGAGCAGTTCTTC	CASTGAGWDEQFF
once	.	TRBJ2-2	TRBV11-2	TGTGCCAGCAGCTTAGGCCAGACGAACACCGGGGAGCTGTTTTTT	CASSLGQTNTGELFF
once	.	TRBJ1-4	TRBV7-2	TGTGCCAGCAGCTTAGCGACGGGGGAGGCAGCTAATGAAAAACTGTTTTTT	CASSLATGEAANEKLFF
.	TRBD2	TRBJ2-3	TRBV28	TGTGCCAGCAGTTTGGGGCCTAGCGGGAGTGCAGATACGCAGTATTTT	CASSLGPSGSADTQYF
.	.	TRBJ1-5	TRBV6-6	TGTGCCAGCAGGCAGGCGCCAGGCGAGCCCCAGCATTTT	CASRQAPGEPQHF
.	TRBD2	TRBJ2-5	TRBV28	TGTGCCAGCAGGCGACAGGGGCGGACTAGCGGGAGAGGGGAGACCCAGTACTTC	CASRRQGRTSGRGETQYF
.	.	TRBJ2-7	TRBV29-1	TGCAGCGCCCTAGGGGGGGAGTTTGTCAACGAGCAGTACTTC	CSALGGEFVNEQYF
.	.	TRBJ2-3	TRBV11-2	TGTGCCAGCAGCTTAGTTGGACCGGGGGCGGGGAGGGGCACAGATACGCAGTATTTT	CASSLVGPGAGRGTDTQYF
.	TRBD1	TRBJ1-2	TRBV28	TGTGCCAGCAACGAATTTCCCCGGGACAGGGACAACTATGGCTACACCTTC	CASNEFPRDRDNYGYTF
.	TRBD2	TRBJ2-3	TRBV2	TGTGCCAGCAGTCCACTAGCGACAAGCACAGATACGCAGTATTTT	CASSPLATSTDTQYF
.	.	TRBJ1-2	TRBV6-1	TGTGCCAGCAGCCTTAGAAAGAAAAACTATGGCTACACCTTC	CASSLRKKNYGYTF
.	TRBD1	TRBJ1-1	TRBV7-9	TGTGCCAGCAGCTTAGTGGCCTTGGCAGGGGGCTTCACTGAAGCTTTCTTT	CASSLVALAGGFTEAFF
few	.	TRBJ2-7	TRBV14	TGTGCCAGCAGCCAGGAGGACAGTCTAATCTACGAGCAGTACTTC	CASSQEDSLIYEQYF
.	.	TRBJ2-7	TRBV27	TGTGCCAGCAGTTTAAGGTGGCGGAACTACGAGCAGTACTTC	CASSLRWRNYEQYF
.	.	TRBJ2-7	TRBV18	TGTGCCAGCTCACCAGGGCCAGCAAACTACGAGCAGTACTTC	CASSPGPANYEQYF
.	TRBD2	TRBJ2-4	TRBV6-9	TGTGCCAGGGGACTAGCTCCCGGGGACATTCAGTACTTC	CARGLAPGDIQYF
.	TRBD2	TRBJ2-7	TRBV7-9	TGTGCCAGCAGCTTCAACGGACTAGCTGGGGAGCAGTACTTC	CASSFNGLAGEQYF
.	TRBD1	TRBJ2-2	TRBV7-9	TGTGCCAGCAGCTCTGGACAGGGGACAACCGGGGAGCTGTTTTTT	CASSSGQGTTGELFF
.	.	TRBJ2-5	TRBV18	TGTGCCAGCTCACCCGGGTCGCGCGGGGAGACCCAGTACTTC	CASSPGSRGETQYF
.	.	TRBJ2-3	TRBV28	TGTGCCAGCTGCTTGGGGGTGGGGGGGCCAGATACGCAGTATTTT	CASCLGVGGPDTQYF
.	.	TRBJ2-7	TRBV7-9	TGTGCCAGCTTGCGTGTGGGAGAGAGTTCCCACGAGCAGTACTTC	CASLRVGESSHEQYF
.	.	TRBJ2-3	TRBV11-2	TGTGCCAGCAGCTTCCCCCAGGGACTTAGCACAGATACGCAGTATTTT	CASSFPQGLSTDTQYF
once	.	TRBJ2-3	TRBV29-1	TGCAGCGTTGAACCCCTTCGAGAACCTCCAGGGTTCACAGATACGCAGTATTTT	CSVEPLREPPGFTDTQYF
.	.	TRBJ2-3	TRBV7-3	TGTGCCAGCAGCTTAACCCCCTCCACTAGGACAGATACGCAGTATTTT	CASSLTPSTRTDTQYF
.	TRBD2	TRBJ2-1	TRBV15	TGTGCCACCAGCAGCCGCGGACTAGCGCTCAACAATGAGCAGTTCTTC	CATSSRGLALNNEQFF
.	.	TRBJ1-5	TRBV9	TGTGCCAGCAGCGTCGGAGGCAATAGCAATCAGCCCCAGCATTTT	CASSVGGNSNQPQHF
.	.	TRBJ1-5	TRBV6-4	TGTGCCAGCAGTGCCAGGCGGGCCCAGCATTTT	CASSARRAQHF
once	TRBD2	TRBJ2-5	TRBV27	TGTGCCAGCAGTCCACGGCCGTGGCGGGAGAACCAAGAGACCCAGTACTTC	CASSPRPWRENQETQYF
.	.	TRBJ2-2	TRBV29-1	TGCAGCGTTGTGGTCGGCACCGGGGAGCTGTTTTTT	CSVVVGTGELFF
.	.	TRBJ2-1	TRBV7-8	TGTGCCAGCAGCACCCGGAGGGCCGGGAGCAATGAGCAGTTCTTC	CASSTRRAGSNEQFF
.	TRBD2	TRBJ2-7	TRBV7-8	TGTGCCAGCAGCTTAGTGGGGACTAGCTGGTTCGAGCAGTACTTC	CASSLVGTSWFEQYF
.	.	TRBJ1-1	TRBV7-9	TGTGCCAGCAGTCGTATCTCGTTCCCCACTGAAGCTTTCTTT	CASSRISFPTEAFF
.	.	TRBJ2-3	TRBV29-1	TGCAGCGTTGTCAGAGACAGCACAGATACGCAGTATTTT	CSVVRDSTDTQYF
.	TRBD2	TRBJ2-1	TRBV28	TGTGCCAGCAGTTTGCAGCAGCTAGCGGGAGATGAGCAGTTCTTC	CASSLQQLAGDEQFF
.	.	TRBJ2-5	TRBV9	TGTGCCAGCAGCCCCCGCGCCCTGTACCAAGAGACCCAGTACTTC	CASSPRALYQETQYF
.	.	TRBJ1-1	TRBV19	TGTGCCAGTATCAGGAGGGGGATTAACACTGAAGCTTTCTTT	CASIRRGINTEAFF
.	.	TRBJ2-3	TRBV6-1	TGTGCCAGCACGGGGTTTCGTGAACTCACAGATACGCAGTATTTT	CASTGFRELTDTQYF
.	.	TRBJ2-1	TRBV9	TGTGCCAGCAGCGTAGTGTGGACTGCCGGGGAGCAGTTCTTC	CASSVVWTAGEQFF
.	TRBD2	TRBJ2-7	TRBV4-1	TGCGCCAGCAGCCAAGATGTCGGCCTAGCGGGAGGATTCGAGCAGTACTTC	CASSQDVGLAGGFEQYF
.	.	TRBJ1-2	TRBV27	TGTGCCAGCAGTCCCCGTGGACAGCTAACCAACTATGGCTACACCTTC	CASSPRGQLTNYGYTF